This T cell receptor beta chain emerged from a study of cytomegalovirus exposure and HLA in healthy donors. Study-level results: Whilst most TCR sequences proved rare, a subset of public TCRs occurred across many donors. No immune exposure information besides CMV serostatus was available.

This CDR3 region has 15 residues. Trimming cost V 3 bases and J 6 bases; bases outside gene matches: 4. CDR1 is SGHAT and CDR2 is FQNNGV in the germline V gene. A word on this clone: The antigen remains undetermined.

PCR involved 60 Vbeta and 13 Jbeta primers. Profiled with immunoSEQ multiplex PCR; TCRdb holds only in-frame clones, not every one. Among 120,000 or so clones, around 70% were seen once, and the ten largest hold approximately 4%. The TCR sequence derives from a man aged 40-49 years in good health and CMV-seropositive. The specimen was PBMCs. The chain joins TRBV11-2 to TRBJ2-1; 11 bases agree with TRBD1. The CDR3 here is CASSFTGTGGNEQFF. The CDR3 coding sequence is TGTGCCAGCAGCTTTACCGGGACAGGGGGCAATGAGCAGTTCTTC.